This T cell receptor beta chain came from a study of early T cells in non-severe SARS-CoV-2 infection. Study background: Alpha and beta chains were unpaired, from unsorted whole-blood bulk RNA.

Molecules of cDNA were individually given unique molecular identifiers that were attached to them. TCRdb recomputed calls from the 5' RACE reads with MiXCR, one row per CDR3 protein. The table includes almost 85,000 distinct CDR3 sequences, 12% detected once. This clonotype was found once. Its antigen is not known. This CDR3 spans 14 amino acids. CDR1 and CDR2 (germline): MDHEN, SYDVKM. Deletions cut 3 bases from V and 2 bases from J, with 11 bases between. Overall study findings and caveats: VDJdb matching favored anti-spike CD8 responses, missing private and CD4 specificities.

This TCR was sampled from an adult who was a healthcare worker with PCR-confirmed SARS-CoV-2 infection or an uninfected control (not recorded which). The genes are TRBV28 and TRBJ2-7; D ambiguous. The sequencing input was whole blood. CDR3 sequence (DNA): TGTGCCAGCAGTTTTGCCAGGTTTACCTACGAGCAGTACTTC. It yields the protein CASSFARFTYEQYF.